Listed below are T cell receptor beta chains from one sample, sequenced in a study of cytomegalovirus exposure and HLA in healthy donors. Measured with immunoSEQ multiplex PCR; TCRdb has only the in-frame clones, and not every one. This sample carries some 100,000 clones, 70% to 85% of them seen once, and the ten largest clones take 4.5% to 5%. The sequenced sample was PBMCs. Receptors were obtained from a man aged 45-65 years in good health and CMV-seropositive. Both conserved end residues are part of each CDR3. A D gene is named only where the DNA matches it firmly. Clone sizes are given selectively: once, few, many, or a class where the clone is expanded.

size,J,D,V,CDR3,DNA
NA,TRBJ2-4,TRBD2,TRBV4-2,CASSHYSGGASNIQYF,TGTGCCAGCAGCCACTACAGCGGGGGGGCTTCTAACATTCAGTACTTC
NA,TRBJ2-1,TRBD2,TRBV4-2,CASSQETSETSSVNEQFF,TGTGCCAGCAGCCAAGAAACCTCCGAGACTAGCTCGGTCAATGAGCAGTTCTTC
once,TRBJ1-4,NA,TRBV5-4,CASSLANTGGEKLFF,TGTGCCAGCAGCTTGGCCAACACGGGAGGCGAAAAACTGTTTTTT
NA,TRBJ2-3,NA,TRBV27,CASSTRGSGDTQYF,TGTGCCAGCAGCACTCGTGGGAGCGGCGATACGCAGTATTTT
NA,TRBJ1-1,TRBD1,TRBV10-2,CASSYGQGVTEAFF,TGCGCCAGCAGTTACGGACAGGGTGTCACTGAAGCTTTCTTT
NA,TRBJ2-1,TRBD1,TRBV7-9,CASSLLAGGGGEQFF,TGTGCCAGCAGCTTATTGGCAGGGGGCGGCGGTGAGCAGTTCTTC
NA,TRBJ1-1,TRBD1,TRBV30,CAWSGQGVTEAFF,TGTGCCTGGAGTGGACAGGGGGTGACTGAAGCTTTCTTT
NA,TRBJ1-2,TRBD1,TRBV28,CASRGQGLVYGYTF,TGTGCCAGCAGGGGACAGGGTTTAGTCTATGGCTACACCTTC
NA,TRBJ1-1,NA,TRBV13,CASVPETLNTEAFF,TGTGCCAGCGTCCCGGAGACTTTGAACACTGAAGCTTTCTTT
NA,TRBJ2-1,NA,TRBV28,CASSLYGRYNEQFF,TGTGCCAGCAGTTTATATGGCAGATACAATGAGCAGTTCTTC
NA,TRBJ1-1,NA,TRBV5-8,CASSRSAGNTEAFF,TGTGCCAGCAGCCGCTCGGCAGGGAACACTGAAGCTTTCTTT
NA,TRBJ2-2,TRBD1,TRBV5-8,CASRPRTGNTGELFF,TGTGCCAGCAGACCCCGGACAGGGAACACCGGGGAGCTGTTTTTT
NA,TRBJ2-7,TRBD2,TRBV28,CASSKVGGGGSYEQYF,TGTGCCAGCAGCAAAGTGGGGGGGGGAGGCTCCTACGAGCAGTACTTC
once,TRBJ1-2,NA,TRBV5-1,CASSAEGDYGYTF,TGCGCCAGCAGCGCGGAGGGCGATTATGGCTACACCTTC
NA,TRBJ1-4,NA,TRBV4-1,CASSQDGRGSEKLFF,TGCGCCAGCAGCCAAGATGGGAGGGGAAGCGAAAAACTGTTTTTT
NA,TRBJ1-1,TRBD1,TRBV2,CASSLQGTEAFF,TGTGCCAGCAGTTTACAGGGGACTGAAGCTTTCTTT
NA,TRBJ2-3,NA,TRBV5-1,CASSLGQRRADTQYF,TGCGCCAGCAGCTTGGGTCAGCGGAGAGCAGATACGCAGTATTTT
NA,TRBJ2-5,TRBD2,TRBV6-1,CASSDGPSGIGRTQYF,TGTGCCAGCAGTGATGGTCCTAGCGGGATCGGGCGGACCCAGTACTTC
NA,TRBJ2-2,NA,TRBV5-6,CASRRYITGELFF,TGTGCCAGCAGGCGGTACATCACCGGGGAGCTGTTTTTT
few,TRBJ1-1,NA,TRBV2,CASSGQPNTEAFF,TGTGCCAGCAGTGGACAGCCGAACACTGAAGCTTTCTTT
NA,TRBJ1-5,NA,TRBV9,CASSQGQGHQPQHF,TGTGCCAGCTCCCAGGGGCAGGGGCATCAGCCCCAGCATTTT
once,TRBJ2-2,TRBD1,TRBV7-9,CASSTRTGGADNGELFF,TGTGCCAGCAGCACGCGGACAGGGGGCGCCGATAACGGGGAGCTGTTTTTT
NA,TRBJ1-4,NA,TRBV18,CASSPDTEKLFF,TGTGCCAGCTCACCAGACACTGAAAAACTGTTTTTT
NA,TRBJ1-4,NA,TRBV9,CASSASATLGEKLFF,TGTGCCAGCAGCGCATCAGCCACCCTAGGCGAAAAACTGTTTTTT
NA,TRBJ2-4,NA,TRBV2,CASTQYGGAKNIQYF,TGTGCCAGCACTCAATACGGGGGTGCCAAAAACATTCAGTACTTC
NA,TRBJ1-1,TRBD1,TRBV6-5,CASSYFGTGVNTEAFF,TGTGCCAGCAGTTACTTCGGGACAGGGGTAAACACTGAAGCTTTCTTT
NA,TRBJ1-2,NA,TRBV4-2,CASSQNTGTNNYGYTF,TGTGCCAGCAGCCAAAATACCGGGACTAACAACTATGGCTACACCTTC
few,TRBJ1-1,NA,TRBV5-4,CASSFRRGGNTEAFF,TGTGCCAGCAGCTTTCGTCGGGGAGGGAACACTGAAGCTTTCTTT
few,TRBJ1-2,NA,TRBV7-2,CASSSIANYGYTF,TGTGCCAGCAGCTCCATAGCTAACTATGGCTACACCTTC
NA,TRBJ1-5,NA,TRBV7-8,CASSLPGDSNQPQHF,TGTGCCAGCAGCCTCCCAGGGGATAGCAATCAGCCCCAGCATTTT
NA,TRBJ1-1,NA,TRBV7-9,CASSLQGKGTEAFF,TGTGCCAGCAGCTTGCAGGGGAAGGGAACTGAAGCTTTCTTT
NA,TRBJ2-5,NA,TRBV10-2,CASSDPVAETQYF,TGCGCCAGCAGCGATCCCGTCGCGGAGACCCAGTACTTC
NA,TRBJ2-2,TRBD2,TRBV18,CASSNSGVNTGELFF,TGTGCCAGCTCCAATAGCGGGGTGAACACCGGGGAGCTGTTTTTT
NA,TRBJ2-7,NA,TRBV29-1,CSPLARTGYEQYF,TGCAGCCCACTTGCCCGAACCGGTTACGAGCAGTACTTC
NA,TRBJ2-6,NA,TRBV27,CASRNPSSGANVLTF,TGTGCCAGCCGCAACCCCAGCTCTGGGGCCAACGTCCTGACTTTC
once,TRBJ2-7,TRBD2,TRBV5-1,CASRGGDEQYF,TGCGCCAGCAGGGGAGGGGACGAGCAGTACTTC
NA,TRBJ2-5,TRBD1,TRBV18,CASSPPGTVQETQYF,TGTGCCAGCTCACCGCCCGGGACAGTACAAGAGACCCAGTACTTC
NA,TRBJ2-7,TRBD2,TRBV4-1,CASSDGQLAGVREQYF,TGCGCCAGCAGCGATGGTCAACTAGCGGGAGTCCGCGAGCAGTACTTC
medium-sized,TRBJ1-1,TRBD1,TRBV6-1,CASSGQGAANTEAFF,TGTGCCAGCAGCGGACAGGGGGCTGCGAACACTGAAGCTTTCTTT
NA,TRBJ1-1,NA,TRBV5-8,CASSLDLGGLNTEAFF,TGTGCCAGCAGCTTGGATTTGGGGGGACTCAACACTGAAGCTTTCTTT
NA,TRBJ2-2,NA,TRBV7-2,CASSQPGSGAGELFF,TGTGCCAGCAGCCAACCGGGATCGGGGGCCGGGGAGCTGTTTTTT